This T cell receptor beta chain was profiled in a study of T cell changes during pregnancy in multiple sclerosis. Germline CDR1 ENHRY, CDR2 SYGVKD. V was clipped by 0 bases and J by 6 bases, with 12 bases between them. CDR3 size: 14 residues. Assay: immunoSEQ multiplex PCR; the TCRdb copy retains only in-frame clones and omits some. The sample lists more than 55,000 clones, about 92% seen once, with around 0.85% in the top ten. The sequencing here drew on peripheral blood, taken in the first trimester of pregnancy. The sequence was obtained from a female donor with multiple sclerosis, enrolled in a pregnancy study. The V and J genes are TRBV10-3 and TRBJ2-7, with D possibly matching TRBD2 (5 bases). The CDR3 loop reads CAISESEEVSEQYF. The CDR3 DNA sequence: TGTGCCATCAGTGAGTCGGAGGAGGTTTCCGAGCAGTACTTC.